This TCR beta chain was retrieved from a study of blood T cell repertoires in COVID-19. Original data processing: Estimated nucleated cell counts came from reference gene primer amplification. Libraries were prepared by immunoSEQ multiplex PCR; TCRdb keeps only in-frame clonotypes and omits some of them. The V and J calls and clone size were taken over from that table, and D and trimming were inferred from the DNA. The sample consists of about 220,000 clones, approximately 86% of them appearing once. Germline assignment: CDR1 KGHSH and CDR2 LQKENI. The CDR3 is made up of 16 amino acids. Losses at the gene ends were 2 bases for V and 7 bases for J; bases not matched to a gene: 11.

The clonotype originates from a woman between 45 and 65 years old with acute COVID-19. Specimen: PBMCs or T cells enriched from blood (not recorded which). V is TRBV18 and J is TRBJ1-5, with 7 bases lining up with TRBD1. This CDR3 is CASSPNDRVAGQPQHF. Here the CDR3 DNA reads TGTGCCAGCTCACCAAACGACAGGGTCGCGGGCCAGCCCCAGCATTTT.